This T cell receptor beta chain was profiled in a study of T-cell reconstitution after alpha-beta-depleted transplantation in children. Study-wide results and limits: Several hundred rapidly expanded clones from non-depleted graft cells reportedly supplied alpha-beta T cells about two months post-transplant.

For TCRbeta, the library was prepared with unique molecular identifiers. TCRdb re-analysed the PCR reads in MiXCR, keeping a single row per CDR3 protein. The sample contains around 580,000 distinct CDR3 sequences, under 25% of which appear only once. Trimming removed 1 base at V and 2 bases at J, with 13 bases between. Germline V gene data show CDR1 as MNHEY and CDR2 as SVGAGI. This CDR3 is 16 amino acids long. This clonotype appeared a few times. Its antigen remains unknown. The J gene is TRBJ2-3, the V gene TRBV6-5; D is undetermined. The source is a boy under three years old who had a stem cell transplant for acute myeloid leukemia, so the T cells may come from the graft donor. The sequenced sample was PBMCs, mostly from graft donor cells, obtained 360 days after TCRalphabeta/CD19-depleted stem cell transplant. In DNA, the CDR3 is TGTGCCAGCAGTTACTTCGGTAGGGTTACCACAGATACGCAGTATTTT. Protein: CASSYFGRVTTDTQYF.